One sample yielded the 28 T cell receptor beta chains listed below, sequenced in a study of cytomegalovirus exposure and HLA in healthy donors. The method was immunoSEQ multiplex PCR; TCRdb's version includes in-frame clones alone and lacks a portion of them. The sample lists some 170,000 clones; just under 90% were seen once. The sample was PBMCs. These receptors originate from a woman younger than 35 in good health and CMV-seropositive.

The genes are TRBV6-6 and TRBJ1-5; 10 positions match TRBD1. The CDR3 extends over 15 amino acids. Germline loops: CDR1 MNHNY, CDR2 SVGAGI (reference sequence). V shed 5 bases and J 6 bases; nucleotides not matched to a gene: 7. CDR3 nucleotides: TGTGCCAGCAGTCCGGGACAGGGGTCGGGTCAGCCCCAGCATTTT. Residues: CASSPGQGSGQPQHF.

CDR3 nucleotide sequence: TGTGCCAGCTCACCGGCGGGACAGAAGAACTATGGCTACACCTTC. This gives the protein CASSPAGQKNYGYTF. V usage is TRBV18 and J usage is TRBJ1-2, with TRBD1 identical over 7 bases. With V trimmed by 3 bases and J by 2 bases, 6 bases remained unmatched. The CDR3 has 15 amino acids. Germline V gene lookup returns CDR1 KGHSH and CDR2 LQKENI.

The genes are TRBV10-2 and TRBJ1-4, with 11 bases that match TRBD1. CDR3 length: 18 amino acids. V shed 8 bases and J 6 bases; nucleotides not matched to a gene: 17. Germline V gene sequence: CDR1 WSHSY, CDR2 SAAADI. The CDR3 here is CASFHGTGGLRGDEKLFF. Written as DNA, the CDR3 is TGCGCCAGCTTTCACGGGACAGGGGGACTCCGGGGAGATGAAAAACTGTTTTTT.

V usage is TRBV7-9 and J usage is TRBJ2-5; D perhaps matches TRBD1 (6 bases). CDR1 is SEHNR, CDR2 FQNEAQ, per germline (reference sequence). V gave up 3 bases and J gave up 5 bases, with 10 bases separating them. The length of the CDR3 is 13 residues. The CDR3 protein is CASSFQGRETQYF. CDR3 bases: TGTGCCAGCAGCTTCCAGGGGCGGGAGACCCAGTACTTC.

Comment on this clone: This same CDR3 is encoded by further DNA sequences in the sample. The chain has TRBV5-6 and TRBJ1-3; D unresolved. CDR1 is SGHDT, CDR2 YYEEEE, per germline. Trimming took off 0 bases at V and 2 bases at J, with 6 bases between the two ends. This CDR3 is built from 14 residues. DNA of the CDR3: TGTGCCAGCAGCTTGGCGGGAGCTGGAAACACCATATATTTT. Translation gives CASSLAGAGNTIYF.

This clone was picked up one time. This chain links TRBV7-9 with TRBJ2-2; TRBD2 agrees at 7 bases. The CDR3 extends over 15 amino acids. Germline V lookup: CDR1 SEHNR, CDR2 FQNEAQ (reference sequence). The J segment lost 1 base and the V segment lost 7 bases, leaving 6 bases of the junction unmatched. The CDR3 sequence is CASTGLLENTGELFF. In DNA, the CDR3 is TGTGCCAGCACGGGACTACTGGAGAACACCGGGGAGCTGTTTTTT.

The rearrangement uses TRBV5-1 and TRBJ2-3; perhaps TRBD2 as D (6 bases). The CDR3 runs to 16 residues. Trimming shortened V by 3 bases and J by 0 bases, and 14 bases separated the two germline ends. Germline V gene sequence: CDR1 SGHRS, CDR2 YFSETQ. CDR3 region: CASSYPSVASTDTQYF. The CDR3 DNA reads as TGCGCCAGCAGCTATCCTAGCGTTGCTAGCACAGATACGCAGTATTTT.

The CDR3 protein is CASSLGFGLALYNEQFF. The CDR3 nucleotides are TGCGCCAGCAGCTTGGGTTTCGGACTAGCACTCTACAATGAGCAGTTCTTC. This chain connects TRBV5-1 to TRBJ2-1, with TRBD2 identical over 8 bases. This CDR3 has 17 amino acids. In germline, CDR1 is SGHRS, CDR2 YFSETQ. The V segment lost 0 bases and the J segment 3 bases; nucleotides outside the gene matches: 8.

V gene TRBV7-8 combines with J gene TRBJ2-7; TRBD2 matches 12 bases. Germline loops: CDR1 SGHVS, CDR2 FQNEAQ. This CDR3 is 18 amino acids long. V dropped 5 bases and J dropped 1; count of bases not matched to a gene: 12. CDR3 in DNA: TGTGCCAGCAGCAACGGACTAGCGGGATTCGTAGGGTCCTACGAGCAGTACTTC. Its protein is CASSNGLAGFVGSYEQYF.

This clone was seen a few times. J is TRBJ2-7 and V is TRBV30, with TRBD2 identical over 9 bases. Unmatched junction bases numbered 5, after V lost 5 bases and J lost 0 bases. There are 14 residues in the CDR3. From germline, CDR1 is GTSNPN and CDR2 SVGIG (reference sequence). CDR3 in DNA: TGTGCCTGGTCCCTAGCGGGGAGCTCCTACGAGCAGTACTTC. It encodes CAWSLAGSSYEQYF.

V is TRBV27 and J is TRBJ2-7; 12 nucleotides match TRBD1. The germline gives CDR1 MNHEY, CDR2 SMNVEV (reference sequence). The CDR3 is made up of 15 amino acids. V lost 5 bases to trimming and J lost 6 bases; unmatched junction nucleotides: 8. The CDR3 reads CASSPTGQGAREQYF. In DNA form, the CDR3 reads TGTGCCAGCAGTCCAACGGGACAGGGGGCGCGCGAGCAGTACTTC.

The rearrangement joins TRBV6-4 to TRBJ1-4; D not resolved. The length of the CDR3 is 13 residues. The germline CDR1 and CDR2 sequences are MRHNA and SNTAGT. Trimming shortened V by 9 bases and J by 6 bases, and 14 bases separated the two germline ends. The CDR3 sequence: CASPMRNHEKLFF. Here the CDR3 DNA reads TGTGCCAGTCCTATGAGAAACCATGAAAAACTGTTTTTT.

The chain employs TRBV4-3 and TRBJ2-5, with D uncertain. Trimming removed 0 bases at V and 4 bases at J, with 12 bases between. Germline CDR1 reads LGHNA; CDR2 reads YSLEER. The CDR3 has 15 residues. The CDR3 sequence is CASSQEGPMAETQYF. The CDR3 region has the DNA TGCGCCAGCAGCCAAGAGGGCCCTATGGCAGAGACCCAGTACTTC.

The chain couples TRBV6-1 to TRBJ2-7; 7 nucleotides match TRBD2. Germline V gene data show CDR1 as MNHNS and CDR2 as SASEGT. This CDR3 region has 15 residues. Trimming at V came to 10 bases and at J to 0 bases, leaving 12 bases not matched to a gene. The CDR3 region has the DNA TGTGCCACTTCATGGCTAGCGGCCAACTCCTACGAGCAGTACTTC. This translates into CATSWLAANSYEQYF.

The rearrangement links TRBV5-1 to TRBJ2-7; 7 nucleotides align to TRBD2. Germline loops: CDR1 SGHRS, CDR2 YFSETQ. The CDR3 is 15 residues long. With 0 bases clipped from V and 7 bases from J, the junction kept 10 bases outside the gene matches. This CDR3 reads CASSLVAGDLNEQYF. The CDR3 DNA sequence: TGCGCCAGCAGCTTGGTCGCGGGGGACCTTAATGAGCAGTACTTC.

The genes are TRBV4-1 and TRBJ2-3, with TRBD1 matching 7 bases. Germline-derived CDR1 and CDR2 are MGHRA and YSYEKL. Trimming took 3 bases from V and 0 from J; bases not matched to a gene: 9. This CDR3 contains 17 residues. The DNA for the CDR3 is TGCGCCAGCAGCCATTTCACCGGGACAGTTAGCACAGATACGCAGTATTTT. Protein sequence: CASSHFTGTVSTDTQYF.

This clone was seen a handful of times. This chain joins TRBV30 and TRBJ2-5; TRBD1 might be the D (5 bases). Trimming shortened V by 4 bases and J by 5 bases, and 11 bases separated the two germline ends. The CDR3 runs 12 residues. Germline CDR1 is GTSNPN and CDR2 is SVGIG (reference sequence). The CDR3 DNA reads TGTGCCTGGACGCAGGGTGGCGAGACCCAGTACTTC. This translates into CAWTQGGETQYF.

The chain has TRBV18 and TRBJ2-3; 16 bases are a match to TRBD2. This CDR3 contains 17 residues. The germline V gene has CDR1 KGHSH and CDR2 LQKENI. V lost 1 base to trimming and J lost 5 bases; unmatched junction nucleotides: 3. The CDR3 reads CASSPRGLAGGRDTQYF. The CDR3, as DNA: TGTGCCAGCTCACCACGGGGACTAGCGGGAGGGCGAGATACGCAGTATTTT. The full variable domain, its missing parts supplied by reference TRBV18 and TRBJ2-3, is NAGVMQNPRHLVRRRGQEARLRCSPMKGHSHVYWYRQLPEEGLKFMVYLQKENIIDESGMPKERFSAEFPKEGPSILRIQQVVRGDSAAYFCASSPRGLAGGRDTQYFGPGTRLTVL.

V gene TRBV19 combines with J gene TRBJ2-1, with TRBD2 matching 10 bases. The CDR3 is 15 residues long. The V gene end was trimmed by 5 bases and the J gene end by 3 bases; junction bases not matched to a gene: 4. Germline lookup yields CDR1 LNHDA and CDR2 SQIVND (reference sequence). The CDR3 DNA is TGTGCCAGTAGTTATGGACTAGCGGACTACAATGAGCAGTTCTTC. Translated: CASSYGLADYNEQFF.

The genes are TRBV11-3 and TRBJ2-1; 7 nucleotides align to TRBD1. CDR1 and CDR2 (germline): SGHNT, YENEEA. The V gene end was trimmed by 0 bases and the J gene end by 2 bases; junction bases not matched to a gene: 1. This CDR3 comprises 15 residues. DNA of the CDR3: TGTGCCAGCAGCTTAGAACAGGGGACCTACAATGAGCAGTTCTTC. It codes for CASSLEQGTYNEQFF.

This clone was counted once. The chain is built from TRBV2 and TRBJ1-5, with D possibly being TRBD1 (5 bases). The CDR3 loop spans 16 amino acids. CDR1 and CDR2 from the germline V gene are SNHLY and FYNNEI. Trimming cost V 2 bases and J 1 base, with 12 bases left between them. The CDR3: CASSEIGGSSNQPQHF. The CDR3 DNA reads as TGTGCCAGCAGTGAAATCGGGGGGTCAAGCAATCAGCCCCAGCATTTT.

This rearrangement joins TRBV28 to TRBJ2-1; D is possibly TRBD2 (6 bases). The CDR3 is 12 amino acids. Germline V gives CDR1 MDHEN, CDR2 SYDVKM. V was pared by 7 bases and J by 8 bases, with 12 bases between. The CDR3 sequence is CASTTGVHEQFF. The CDR3 DNA is TGTGCCAGCACTACGGGGGTGCATGAGCAGTTCTTC.

Only a few counts were recorded for this clone. The CDR3 loop reads CASRTRQGNYGYTF. The CDR3 DNA reads TGTGCCAGCAGAACTAGACAGGGTAACTATGGCTACACCTTC. The chain is built from TRBV2 and TRBJ1-2, with 7 bases fitting TRBD1. The CDR3 is 14 amino acids. Trimming took 6 bases from V and 1 from J; bases not matched to a gene: 5. CDR1 and CDR2 from the germline V gene are SNHLY and FYNNEI.

The sample holds a few counts of this clone. The rearrangement uses TRBV18 and TRBJ1-2, with 10 bases fitting TRBD1. Germline V gene data show CDR1 as KGHSH and CDR2 as LQKENI. The CDR3 totals 17 residues. V trimming: 4 bases; J trimming: 14 bases; junction bases outside the gene matches: 22. The CDR3 coding sequence is TGTGCCAGCTCACACACGATAAGTGACAGGGGGCCGGAGGGAGTAACCTTC. It specifies CASSHTISDRGPEGVTF.

The rearrangement uses TRBV4-1 and TRBJ2-7, with D hard to call. V was clipped by 3 bases and J by 1 base, with 13 bases between them. The length of the CDR3 is 15 residues. The germline V gene has CDR1 MGHRA and CDR2 YSYEKL. CDR3 coding DNA: TGCGCCAGCAGCCAGTGGCCAAAGAGGTCCTACGAGCAGTACTTC. This codes for CASSQWPKRSYEQYF.

The V gene is TRBV5-1, the J gene TRBJ1-1; maybe TRBD1 (6 bases). V dropped 4 bases and J dropped 11 bases, with 18 bases sitting between them. Germline CDR1 SGHRS, CDR2 YFSETQ. This CDR3 has 13 amino acids. CDR3 DNA: TGCGCCAGCAGCCTTTGGACAGCCGAGGGGGCTTTCTTT. Translated, it gives CASSLWTAEGAFF.

The rearrangement uses TRBV2 and TRBJ1-3, with TRBD1 matching over 8 bases. CDR1 SNHLY and CDR2 FYNNEI come from the germline V gene. The J segment lost 0 bases and the V segment lost 8 bases, leaving 3 bases of the junction unmatched. CDR3 length: 14 amino acids. The CDR3 loop is CASGQGPSGNTIYF. Written as DNA, the CDR3 is TGTGCCAGCGGACAGGGTCCCTCTGGAAACACCATATATTTT.

The CDR3 DNA follows: TGTGCCAGCAGTGAATATACAGGGGTGGTAGGCTACACCTTC. Protein sequence: CASSEYTGVVGYTF. The chain links TRBV25-1 to TRBJ1-2, with TRBD1 identical over 7 bases. The CDR3 sequence is 14 residues long. V dropped 0 bases and J dropped 8; count of bases not matched to a gene: 6. Germline CDR1 and CDR2: MGHDK and SYGVNS.